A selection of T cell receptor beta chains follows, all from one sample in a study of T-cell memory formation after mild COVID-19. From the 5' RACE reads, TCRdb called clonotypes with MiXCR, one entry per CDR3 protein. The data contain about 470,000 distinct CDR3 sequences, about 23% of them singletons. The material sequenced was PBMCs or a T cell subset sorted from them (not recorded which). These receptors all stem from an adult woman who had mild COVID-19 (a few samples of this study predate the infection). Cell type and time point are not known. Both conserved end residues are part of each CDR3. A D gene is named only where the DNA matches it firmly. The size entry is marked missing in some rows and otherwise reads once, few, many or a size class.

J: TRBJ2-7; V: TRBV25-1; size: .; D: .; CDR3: CASSEYGGSEQYF; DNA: TGTGCCAGCAGTGAATATGGGGGCTCCGAGCAGTACTTC
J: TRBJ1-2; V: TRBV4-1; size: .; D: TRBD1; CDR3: CASSQEPPSPGQTNYGYTF; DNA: TGCGCCAGCAGCCAAGAACCCCCCTCCCCGGGACAGACTAACTATGGCTACACCTTC
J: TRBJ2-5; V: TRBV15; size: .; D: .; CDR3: CATSRDPGTGETQYF; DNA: TGTGCCACCAGCAGAGATCCCGGGACTGGGGAGACCCAGTACTTC
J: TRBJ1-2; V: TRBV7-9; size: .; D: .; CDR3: CASSENQGTYGYTF; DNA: TGTGCCAGCAGCGAGAACCAGGGGACCTATGGCTACACCTTC
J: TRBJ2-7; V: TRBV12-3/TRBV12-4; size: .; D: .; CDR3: CASSPYSYEQYF; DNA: TGTGCCAGCAGTCCGTACTCCTACGAGCAGTACTTC
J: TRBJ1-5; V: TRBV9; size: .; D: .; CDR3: CASSEGRGNQPQHF; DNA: TGTGCCAGCAGCGAGGGCAGGGGCAATCAGCCCCAGCATTTT
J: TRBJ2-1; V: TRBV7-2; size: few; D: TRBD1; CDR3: CASSLRLDRVDEQFF; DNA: TGTGCCAGCAGCTTAAGGCTGGACAGGGTGGATGAGCAGTTCTTC
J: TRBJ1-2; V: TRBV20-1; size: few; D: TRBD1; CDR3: CSASTGEGYTF; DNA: TGCAGTGCATCTACAGGGGAAGGCTACACCTTC
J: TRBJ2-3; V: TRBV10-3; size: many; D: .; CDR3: CAISERGPPTDTQYF; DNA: TGTGCCATCAGTGAACGGGGACCCCCCACAGATACGCAGTATTTT
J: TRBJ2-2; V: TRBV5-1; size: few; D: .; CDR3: CASSFGWGLNGELFF; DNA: TGCGCCAGCAGCTTCGGATGGGGGCTTAACGGGGAGCTGTTTTTT
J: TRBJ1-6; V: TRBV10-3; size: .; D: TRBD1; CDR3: CAISESRTGNSPLHF; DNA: TGTGCCATCAGTGAGTCTAGGACAGGGAATTCACCCCTCCACTTT
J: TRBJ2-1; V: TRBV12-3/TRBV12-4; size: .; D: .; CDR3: CASSEVETGFSGEQFF; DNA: TGTGCCAGCAGTGAGGTGGAGACAGGGTTTAGCGGTGAGCAGTTCTTC
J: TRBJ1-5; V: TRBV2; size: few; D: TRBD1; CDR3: CASSGGTANQPQHF; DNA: TGTGCCAGCAGTGGTGGGACAGCCAATCAGCCCCAGCATTTT
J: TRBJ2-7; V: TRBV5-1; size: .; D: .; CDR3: CASSWQGFHEQYF; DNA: TGCGCCAGCAGCTGGCAGGGATTCCACGAGCAGTACTTC
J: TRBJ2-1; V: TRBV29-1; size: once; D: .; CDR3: CSVEGQTIYNEQFF; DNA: TGCAGCGTTGAAGGCCAGACGATATACAATGAGCAGTTCTTC
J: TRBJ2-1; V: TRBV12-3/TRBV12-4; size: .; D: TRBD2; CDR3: CASRGLSGRNEQFF; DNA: TGTGCCAGCAGGGGACTTAGCGGGAGAAATGAGCAGTTCTTC
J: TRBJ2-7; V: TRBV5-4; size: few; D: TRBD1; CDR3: CASSLDGTGYEQYF; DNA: TGTGCCAGCAGCTTGGATGGGACAGGCTACGAGCAGTACTTC
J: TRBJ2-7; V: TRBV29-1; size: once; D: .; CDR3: CSVGGNSYEQYF; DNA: TGCAGCGTCGGCGGGAACTCCTACGAGCAGTACTTC
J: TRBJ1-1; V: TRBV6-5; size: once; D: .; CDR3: CASRKPGANTEAFF; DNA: TGTGCCAGCAGGAAGCCGGGGGCGAACACTGAAGCTTTCTTT
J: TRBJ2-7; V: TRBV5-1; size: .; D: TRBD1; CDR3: CASSSGQVTYEQYF; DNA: TGCGCCAGCAGCTCCGGACAGGTGACCTACGAGCAGTACTTC